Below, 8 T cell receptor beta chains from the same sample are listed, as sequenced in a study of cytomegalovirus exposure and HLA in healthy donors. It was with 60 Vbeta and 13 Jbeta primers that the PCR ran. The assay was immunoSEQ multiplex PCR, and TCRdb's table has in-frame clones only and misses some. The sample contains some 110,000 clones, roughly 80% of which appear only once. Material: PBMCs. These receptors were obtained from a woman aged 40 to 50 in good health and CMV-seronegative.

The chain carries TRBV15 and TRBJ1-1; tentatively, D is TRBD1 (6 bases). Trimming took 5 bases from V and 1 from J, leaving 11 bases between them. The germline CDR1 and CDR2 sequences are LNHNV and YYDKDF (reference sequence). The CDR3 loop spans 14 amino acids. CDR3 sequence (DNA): TGTGCCACCAGCCAACGGACAGCGAACACTGAAGCTTTCTTT. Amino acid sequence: CATSQRTANTEAFF.

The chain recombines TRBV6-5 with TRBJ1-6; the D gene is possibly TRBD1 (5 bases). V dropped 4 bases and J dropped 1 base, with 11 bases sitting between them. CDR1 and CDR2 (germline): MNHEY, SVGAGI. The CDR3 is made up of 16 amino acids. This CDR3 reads CASSFAGGSYNSPLHF. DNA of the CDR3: TGTGCCAGCAGTTTCGCGGGGGGGTCCTATAATTCACCCCTCCACTTT.

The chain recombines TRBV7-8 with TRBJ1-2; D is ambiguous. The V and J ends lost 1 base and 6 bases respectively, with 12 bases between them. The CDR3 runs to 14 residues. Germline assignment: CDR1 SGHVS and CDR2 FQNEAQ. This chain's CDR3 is CASSLELWEDGYTF. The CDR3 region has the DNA TGTGCCAGCAGCTTAGAGTTGTGGGAGGATGGCTACACCTTC.

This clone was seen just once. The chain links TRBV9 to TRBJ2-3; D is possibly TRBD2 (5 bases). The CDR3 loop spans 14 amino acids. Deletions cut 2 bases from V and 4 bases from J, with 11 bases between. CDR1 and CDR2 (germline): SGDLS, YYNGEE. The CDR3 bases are TGTGCCAGCAGCGTCGAAGGGAGCCCAGATACGCAGTATTTT. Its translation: CASSVEGSPDTQYF.

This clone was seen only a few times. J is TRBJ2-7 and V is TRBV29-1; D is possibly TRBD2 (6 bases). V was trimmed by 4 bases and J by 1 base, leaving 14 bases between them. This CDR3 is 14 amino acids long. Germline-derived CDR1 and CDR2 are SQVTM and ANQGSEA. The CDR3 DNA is TGCAGCGTTGGGTTGGTCGGGAGTTCCTACGAGCAGTACTTC. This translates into CSVGLVGSSYEQYF.

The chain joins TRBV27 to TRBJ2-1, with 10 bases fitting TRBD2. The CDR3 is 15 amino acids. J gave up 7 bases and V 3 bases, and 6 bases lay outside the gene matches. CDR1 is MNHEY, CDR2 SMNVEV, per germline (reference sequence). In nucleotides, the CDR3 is TGTGCCAGCAGTTTGGGACTAGCGTTACGGAATGAGCAGTTCTTC. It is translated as CASSLGLALRNEQFF.

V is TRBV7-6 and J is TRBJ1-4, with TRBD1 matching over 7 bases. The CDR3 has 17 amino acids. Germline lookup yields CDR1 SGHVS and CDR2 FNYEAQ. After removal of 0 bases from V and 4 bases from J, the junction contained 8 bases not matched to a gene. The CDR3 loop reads CASSLAIGTDLNEKLFF. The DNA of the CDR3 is TGTGCCAGCAGCTTAGCTATCGGGACAGACCTTAATGAAAAACTGTTTTTT.

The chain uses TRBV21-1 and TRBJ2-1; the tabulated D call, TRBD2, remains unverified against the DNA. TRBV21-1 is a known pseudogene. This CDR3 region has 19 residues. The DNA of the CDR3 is TGTGCCAGCAGCAAATCCCGTTGGACTAGCGGGAGCGGGGGCAATGAGCAGTTCTTC. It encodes CASSKSRWTSGSGGNEQFF.